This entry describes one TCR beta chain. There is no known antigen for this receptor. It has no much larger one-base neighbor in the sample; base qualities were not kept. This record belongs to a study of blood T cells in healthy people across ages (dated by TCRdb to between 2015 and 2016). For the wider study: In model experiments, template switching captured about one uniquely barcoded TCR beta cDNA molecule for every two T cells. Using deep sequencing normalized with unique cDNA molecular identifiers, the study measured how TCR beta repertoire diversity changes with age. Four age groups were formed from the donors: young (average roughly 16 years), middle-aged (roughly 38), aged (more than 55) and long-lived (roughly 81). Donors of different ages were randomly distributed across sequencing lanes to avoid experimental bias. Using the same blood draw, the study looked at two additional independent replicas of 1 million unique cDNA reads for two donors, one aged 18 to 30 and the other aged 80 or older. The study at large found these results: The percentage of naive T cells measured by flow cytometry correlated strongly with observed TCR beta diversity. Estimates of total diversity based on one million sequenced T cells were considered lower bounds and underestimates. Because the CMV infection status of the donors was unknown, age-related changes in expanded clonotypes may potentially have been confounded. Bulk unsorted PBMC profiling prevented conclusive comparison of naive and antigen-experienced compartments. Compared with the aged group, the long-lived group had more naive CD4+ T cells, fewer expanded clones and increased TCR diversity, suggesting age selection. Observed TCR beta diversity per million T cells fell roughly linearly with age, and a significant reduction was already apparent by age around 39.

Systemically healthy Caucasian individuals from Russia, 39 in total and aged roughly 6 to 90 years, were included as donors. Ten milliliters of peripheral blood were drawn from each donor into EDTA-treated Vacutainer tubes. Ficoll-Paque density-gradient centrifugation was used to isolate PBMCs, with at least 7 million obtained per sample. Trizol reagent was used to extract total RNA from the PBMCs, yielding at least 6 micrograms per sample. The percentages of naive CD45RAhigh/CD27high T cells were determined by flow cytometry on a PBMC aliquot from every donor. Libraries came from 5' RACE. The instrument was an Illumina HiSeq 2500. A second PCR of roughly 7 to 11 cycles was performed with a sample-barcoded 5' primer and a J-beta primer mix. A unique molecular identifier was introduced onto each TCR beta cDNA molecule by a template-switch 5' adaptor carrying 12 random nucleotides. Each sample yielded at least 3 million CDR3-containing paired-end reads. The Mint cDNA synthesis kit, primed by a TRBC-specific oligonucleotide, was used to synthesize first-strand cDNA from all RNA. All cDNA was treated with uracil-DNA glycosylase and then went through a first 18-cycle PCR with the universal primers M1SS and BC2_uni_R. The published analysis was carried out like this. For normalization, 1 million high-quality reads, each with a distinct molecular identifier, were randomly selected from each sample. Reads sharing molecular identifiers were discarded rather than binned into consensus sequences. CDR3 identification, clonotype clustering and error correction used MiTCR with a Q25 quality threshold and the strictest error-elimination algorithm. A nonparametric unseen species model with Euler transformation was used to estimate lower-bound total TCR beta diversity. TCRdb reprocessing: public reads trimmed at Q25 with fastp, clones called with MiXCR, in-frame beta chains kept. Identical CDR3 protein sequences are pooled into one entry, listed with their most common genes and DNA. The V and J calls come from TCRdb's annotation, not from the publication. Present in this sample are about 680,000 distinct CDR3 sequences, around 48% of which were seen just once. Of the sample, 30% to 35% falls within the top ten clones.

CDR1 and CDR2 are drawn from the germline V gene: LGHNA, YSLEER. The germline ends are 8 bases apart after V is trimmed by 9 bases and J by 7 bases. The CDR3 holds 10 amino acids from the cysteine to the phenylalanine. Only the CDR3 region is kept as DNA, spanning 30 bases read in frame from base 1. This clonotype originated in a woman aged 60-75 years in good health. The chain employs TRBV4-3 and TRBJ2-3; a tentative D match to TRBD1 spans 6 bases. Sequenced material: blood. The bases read TGCGCCAGGGGGGCGCATACGCAGTATTTT. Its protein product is CARGAHTQYF.